This is a list of T cell receptor beta chains from one sample in a study of cytomegalovirus exposure and HLA in healthy donors. Generated by immunoSEQ multiplex PCR, the TCRdb table keeps only in-frame clones and is missing some. The data show about 200,000 clones, with roughly 80% seen just once and 2.5% to 3% held by the top ten. Sequenced material: PBMCs. The source of these receptors is a man aged 25 to 45 in good health and CMV-seronegative. The CDR3 runs from the conserved cysteine through the conserved F or W. Fields, in order: J gene, clone size, CDR3 length, V gene, D gene, CDR3 protein, CDR3 DNA. The D gene is left open where the match is weak. The size of a clone is reported for some rows only, either as once, few or many, or as a class for expanded clones.

J: TRBJ2-3; size: NA; length: 16; V: TRBV7-2; D: NA; CDR3: CASSSPGRGLEDTQYF; DNA: TGTGCCAGCAGCTCACCGGGGCGGGGGCTCGAGGATACGCAGTATTTT
J: TRBJ1-1; size: NA; length: 15; V: TRBV9; D: NA; CDR3: CASSVGGGPGTEAFF; DNA: TGTGCCAGCAGCGTAGGGGGGGGGCCAGGCACTGAAGCTTTCTTT
J: TRBJ2-1; size: NA; length: 18; V: TRBV4-1; D: NA; CDR3: CASSQATMGRGYYNEQFF; DNA: TGCGCCAGCAGCCAAGCCACCATGGGCCGGGGGTACTACAATGAGCAGTTCTTC
J: TRBJ1-1; size: NA; length: 14; V: TRBV19; D: NA; CDR3: CASSITPENTEAFF; DNA: TGTGCCAGTAGTATAACCCCAGAGAACACTGAAGCTTTCTTT
J: TRBJ1-2; size: NA; length: 17; V: TRBV7-9; D: TRBD1; CDR3: CASSLDQDRGRGYGYTF; DNA: TGTGCCAGCAGCTTAGACCAGGACAGGGGGCGCGGCTATGGCTACACCTTC
J: TRBJ1-1; size: NA; length: 13; V: TRBV7-9; D: NA; CDR3: CASSLRENTEAFF; DNA: TGTGCCAGCAGCCTCAGGGAAAACACTGAAGCTTTCTTT
J: TRBJ2-2; size: many; length: 15; V: TRBV5-4; D: TRBD2; CDR3: CASSSSSGGAGELFF; DNA: TGTGCCAGCAGCTCCTCTAGCGGGGGGGCCGGGGAGCTGTTTTTT
J: TRBJ1-2; size: NA; length: 13; V: TRBV7-9; D: TRBD1; CDR3: CASSSDRDYGYTF; DNA: TGTGCCAGCAGCTCGGACAGGGACTATGGCTACACCTTC
J: TRBJ2-7; size: NA; length: 13; V: TRBV7-8; D: TRBD2; CDR3: CASTRRGAHEQYF; DNA: TGTGCCAGCACCCGGCGGGGGGCCCACGAGCAGTACTTC
J: TRBJ1-6; size: NA; length: 16; V: TRBV4-3; D: TRBD1; CDR3: CASSQDPGGPNSPLHF; DNA: TGCGCCAGCAGCCAAGATCCAGGGGGGCCAAATTCACCCCTCCACTTT
J: TRBJ2-7; size: NA; length: 14; V: TRBV7-9; D: NA; CDR3: CASSSPGQGHEQYF; DNA: TGTGCCAGCAGCTCCCCCGGCCAGGGCCACGAGCAGTACTTC
J: TRBJ2-7; size: few; length: 12; V: TRBV11-1; D: NA; CDR3: CASSPGQFEQYF; DNA: TGTGCCAGCAGCCCGGGACAATTTGAGCAGTACTTC
J: TRBJ2-2; size: few; length: 13; V: TRBV29-1; D: NA; CDR3: CSVGLRGDGELFF; DNA: TGCAGCGTGGGACTCAGGGGGGACGGGGAGCTGTTTTTT
J: TRBJ1-6; size: NA; length: 13; V: TRBV7-3; D: NA; CDR3: CASSLYSNSPLHF; DNA: TGTGCCAGCAGCTTATACAGTAATTCACCCCTCCACTTT
J: TRBJ1-2; size: NA; length: 14; V: TRBV27; D: TRBD1; CDR3: CASSVDRGKDGYTF; DNA: TGTGCCAGCAGCGTCGACAGGGGAAAGGATGGCTACACCTTC
J: TRBJ1-1; size: few; length: 16; V: TRBV29-1; D: TRBD1; CDR3: CSPKGRDRPLNTEAFF; DNA: TGCAGCCCCAAGGGGAGGGACAGGCCTCTGAACACTGAAGCTTTCTTT
J: TRBJ2-2; size: NA; length: 16; V: TRBV13; D: TRBD2; CDR3: CASSSPSGGNTGELFF; DNA: TGTGCCAGCAGCTCGCCTAGCGGGGGGAACACCGGGGAGCTGTTTTTT
J: TRBJ2-3; size: few; length: 13; V: TRBV28; D: NA; CDR3: CASSSPGADTQYF; DNA: TGTGCCAGCAGTAGCCCAGGGGCAGATACGCAGTATTTT
J: TRBJ1-4; size: NA; length: 13; V: TRBV7-3; D: NA; CDR3: CASSFAINEKLFF; DNA: TGTGCCAGCAGCTTCGCGATCAATGAAAAACTGTTTTTT
J: TRBJ2-7; size: NA; length: 10; V: TRBV7-9; D: NA; CDR3: CASSPGEQYF; DNA: TGTGCCAGCAGCCCCGGCGAGCAGTACTTC
J: TRBJ1-1; size: NA; length: 11; V: TRBV20-1; D: NA; CDR3: CSAGASTEAFF; DNA: TGCAGTGCTGGGGCTAGCACTGAAGCTTTCTTT
J: TRBJ1-5; size: NA; length: 16; V: TRBV28; D: NA; CDR3: CASSRSAGLSNQPQHF; DNA: TGTGCCAGCAGTCGCTCAGCGGGGTTGTCCAATCAGCCCCAGCATTTT
J: TRBJ2-5; size: once; length: 14; V: TRBV7-8; D: TRBD2; CDR3: CASSRGGLAETQYF; DNA: TGTGCCAGCAGCCGGGGAGGACTAGCGGAGACCCAGTACTTC
J: TRBJ1-4; size: NA; length: 13; V: TRBV2; D: NA; CDR3: CASNPPSREKLFF; DNA: TGTGCCAGCAACCCGCCCAGCAGGGAAAAACTGTTTTTT
J: TRBJ2-7; size: NA; length: 11; V: TRBV9; D: NA; CDR3: CASSLDTEQYF; DNA: TGTGCCAGCAGCCTGGACACCGAGCAGTACTTC